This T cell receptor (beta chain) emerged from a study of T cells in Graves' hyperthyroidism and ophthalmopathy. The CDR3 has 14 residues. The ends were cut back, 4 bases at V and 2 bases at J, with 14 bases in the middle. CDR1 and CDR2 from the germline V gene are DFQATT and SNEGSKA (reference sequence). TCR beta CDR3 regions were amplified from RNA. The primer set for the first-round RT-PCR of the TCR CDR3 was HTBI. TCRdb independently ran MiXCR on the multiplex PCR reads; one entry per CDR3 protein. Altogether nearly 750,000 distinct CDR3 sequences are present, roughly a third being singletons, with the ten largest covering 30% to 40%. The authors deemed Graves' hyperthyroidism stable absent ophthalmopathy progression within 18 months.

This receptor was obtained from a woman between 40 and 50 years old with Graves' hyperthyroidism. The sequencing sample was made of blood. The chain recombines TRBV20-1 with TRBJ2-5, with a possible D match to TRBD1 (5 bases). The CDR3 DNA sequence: TGCAGTGCTATGGGGCAGGTCGATCAAGAGACCCAGTACTTC. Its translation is CSAMGQVDQETQYF.